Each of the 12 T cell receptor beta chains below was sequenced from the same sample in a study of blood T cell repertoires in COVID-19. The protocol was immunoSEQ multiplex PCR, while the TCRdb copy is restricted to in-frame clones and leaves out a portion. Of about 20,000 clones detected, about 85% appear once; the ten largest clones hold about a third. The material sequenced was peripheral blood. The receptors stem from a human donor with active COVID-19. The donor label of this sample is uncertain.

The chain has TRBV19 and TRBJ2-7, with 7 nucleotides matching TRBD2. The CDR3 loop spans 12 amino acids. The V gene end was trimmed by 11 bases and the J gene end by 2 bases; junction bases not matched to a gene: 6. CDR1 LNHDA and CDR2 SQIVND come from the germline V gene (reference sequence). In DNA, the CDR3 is TGTGCCCGACGGGGGGATGCCTACGAGCAGTACTTC. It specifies CARRGDAYEQYF. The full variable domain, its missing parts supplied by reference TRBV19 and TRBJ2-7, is DGGITQSPKYLFRKEGQNVTLSCEQNLNHDAMYWYRQDPGQGLRLIYYSQIVNDFQKGDIAEGYSVSREKKESFPLTVTSAQKNPTAFYLCARRGDAYEQYFGPGTRLTVT.

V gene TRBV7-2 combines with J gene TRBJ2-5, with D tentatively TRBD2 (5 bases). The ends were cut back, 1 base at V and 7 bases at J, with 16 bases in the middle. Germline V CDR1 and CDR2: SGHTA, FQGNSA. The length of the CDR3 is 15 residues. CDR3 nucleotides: TGTGCCAGCAGCTTAGAGGTAGTGGCGGGTGGGACCCAGTACTTC. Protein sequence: CASSLEVVAGGTQYF.

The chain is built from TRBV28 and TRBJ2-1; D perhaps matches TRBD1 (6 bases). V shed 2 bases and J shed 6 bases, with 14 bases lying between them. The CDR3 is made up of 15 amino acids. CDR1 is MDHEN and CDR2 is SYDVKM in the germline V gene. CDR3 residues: CASSLGVLGGNEQFF. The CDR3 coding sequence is TGTGCCAGCAGTTTAGGGGTGTTAGGGGGCAATGAGCAGTTCTTC.

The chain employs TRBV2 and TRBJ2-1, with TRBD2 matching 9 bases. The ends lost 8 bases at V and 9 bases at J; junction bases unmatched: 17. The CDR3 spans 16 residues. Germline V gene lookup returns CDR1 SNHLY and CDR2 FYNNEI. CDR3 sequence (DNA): TGTGCCAGCTCAAATGGGATAATAGCGGGGGCAAGTGAGCAGTTCTTC. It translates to CASSNGIIAGASEQFF.

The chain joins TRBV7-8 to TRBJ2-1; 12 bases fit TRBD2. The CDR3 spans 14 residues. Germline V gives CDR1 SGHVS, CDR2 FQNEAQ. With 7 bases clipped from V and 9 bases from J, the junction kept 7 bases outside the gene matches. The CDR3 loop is CASIPSGRVGEQFF. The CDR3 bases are TGTGCCAGCATCCCTAGCGGGAGGGTAGGTGAGCAGTTCTTC.

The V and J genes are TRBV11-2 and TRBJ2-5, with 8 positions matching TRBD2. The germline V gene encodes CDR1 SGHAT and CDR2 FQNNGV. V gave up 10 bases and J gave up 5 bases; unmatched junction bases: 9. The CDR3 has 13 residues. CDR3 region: CAMQRGGSETQYF. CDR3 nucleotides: TGTGCCATGCAACGGGGGGGCTCGGAGACCCAGTACTTC.

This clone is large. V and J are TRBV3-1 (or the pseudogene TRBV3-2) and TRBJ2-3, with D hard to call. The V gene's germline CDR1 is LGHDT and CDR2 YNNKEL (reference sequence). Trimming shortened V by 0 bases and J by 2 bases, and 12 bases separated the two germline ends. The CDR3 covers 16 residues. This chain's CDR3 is CASSQDEETPTDTQYF. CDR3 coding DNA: TGTGCCAGCAGCCAAGATGAGGAGACGCCCACAGATACGCAGTATTTT.

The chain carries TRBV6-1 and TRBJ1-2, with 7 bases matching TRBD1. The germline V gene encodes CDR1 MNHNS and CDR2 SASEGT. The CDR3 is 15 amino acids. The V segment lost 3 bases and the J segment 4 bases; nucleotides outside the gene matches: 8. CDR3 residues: CASSEGDSFSYGYTF. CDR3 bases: TGTGCCAGCAGTGAGGGGGACAGTTTTTCCTATGGCTACACCTTC.

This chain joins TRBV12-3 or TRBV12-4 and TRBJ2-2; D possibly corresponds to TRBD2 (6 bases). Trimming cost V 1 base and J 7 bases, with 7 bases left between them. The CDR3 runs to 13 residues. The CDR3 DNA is TGTGCCAGCAGTTTAGTGACTAGCGGGGAGCTGTTTTTT. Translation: CASSLVTSGELFF.

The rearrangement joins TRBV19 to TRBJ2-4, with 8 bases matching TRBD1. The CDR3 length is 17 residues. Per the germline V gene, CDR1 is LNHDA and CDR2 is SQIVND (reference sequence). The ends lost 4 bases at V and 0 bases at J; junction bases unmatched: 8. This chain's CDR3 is CASSTGQGLIAKNIQYF. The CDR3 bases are TGTGCCAGTAGTACCGGACAGGGTTTAATAGCCAAAAACATTCAGTACTTC. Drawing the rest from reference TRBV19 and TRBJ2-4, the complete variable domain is DGGITQSPKYLFRKEGQNVTLSCEQNLNHDAMYWYRQDPGQGLRLIYYSQIVNDFQKGDIAEGYSVSREKKESFPLTVTSAQKNPTAFYLCASSTGQGLIAKNIQYFGAGTRLSVL.

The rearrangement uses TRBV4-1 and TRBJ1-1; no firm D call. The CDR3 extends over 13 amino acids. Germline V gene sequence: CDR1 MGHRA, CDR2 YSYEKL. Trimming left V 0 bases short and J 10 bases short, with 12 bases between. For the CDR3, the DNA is TGCGCCAGCAGCCAAGAGGAGGGAAAGGGAGCTTTCTTT. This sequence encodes CASSQEEGKGAFF.

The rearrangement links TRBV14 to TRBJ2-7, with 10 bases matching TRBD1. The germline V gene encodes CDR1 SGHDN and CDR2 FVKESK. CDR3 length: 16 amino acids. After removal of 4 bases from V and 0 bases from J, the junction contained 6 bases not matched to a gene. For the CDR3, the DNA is TGTGCCAGCAGCCCGGACAGGGGGATTAACTCCTACGAGCAGTACTTC. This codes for CASSPDRGINSYEQYF.